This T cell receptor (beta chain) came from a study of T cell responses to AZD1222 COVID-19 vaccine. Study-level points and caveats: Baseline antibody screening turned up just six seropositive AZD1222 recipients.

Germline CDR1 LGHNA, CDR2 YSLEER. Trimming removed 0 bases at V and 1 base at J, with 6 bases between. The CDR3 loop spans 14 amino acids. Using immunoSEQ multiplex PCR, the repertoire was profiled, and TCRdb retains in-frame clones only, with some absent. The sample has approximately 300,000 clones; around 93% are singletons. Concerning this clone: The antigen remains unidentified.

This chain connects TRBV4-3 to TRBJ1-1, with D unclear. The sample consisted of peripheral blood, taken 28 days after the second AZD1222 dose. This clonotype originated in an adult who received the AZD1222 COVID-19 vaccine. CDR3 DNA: TGCGCCAGCAGCCAAGAAGAGGGGAACACTGAAGCTTTCTTT. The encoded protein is CASSQEEGNTEAFF.